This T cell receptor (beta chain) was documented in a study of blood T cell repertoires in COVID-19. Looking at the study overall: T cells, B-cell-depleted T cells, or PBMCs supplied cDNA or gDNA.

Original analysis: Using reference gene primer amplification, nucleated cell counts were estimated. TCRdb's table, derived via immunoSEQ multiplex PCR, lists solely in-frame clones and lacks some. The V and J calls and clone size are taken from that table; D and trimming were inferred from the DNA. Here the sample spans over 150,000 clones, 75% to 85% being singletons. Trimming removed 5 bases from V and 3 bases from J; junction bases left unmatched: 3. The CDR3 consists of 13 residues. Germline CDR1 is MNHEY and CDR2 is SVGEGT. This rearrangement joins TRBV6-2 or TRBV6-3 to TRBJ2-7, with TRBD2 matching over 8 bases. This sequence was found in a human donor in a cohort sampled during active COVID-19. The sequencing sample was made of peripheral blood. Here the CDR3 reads CASSASGRYEQYF. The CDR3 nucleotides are TGTGCCAGCAGTGCTAGCGGGCGCTACGAGCAGTACTTC.